The 20 T cell receptor beta chains given below trace back to one sample, sequenced in a study of beta chain features in type 1 diabetes. Broader study findings: Type 1 diabetes patients had moderately but significantly shorter TCRB CDR3s in all four CD4+ subsets.

The isolated RNA, all of it, was reverse transcribed, so expressed TCRB transcripts were what got sequenced. Sequencing used immunoSEQ multiplex PCR; TCRdb keeps in-frame clones, though not all of them. The table lists about 280,000 clones, about 15% of them singletons. No cognate antigen is known for these TCRs. What was sequenced was naive CD4+ T cells from blood. Receptors originate from a man aged 18 to 29 with type 1 diabetes.

This clone was detected a few times. This sequence joins TRBV5-1 and TRBJ2-1, with TRBD2 matching over 10 bases. The CDR3 covers 18 residues. CDR1 and CDR2 from the germline V gene are SGHRS and YFSETQ. The V segment lost 2 bases and the J segment 3 bases; nucleotides outside the gene matches: 11. The DNA of the CDR3 is TGCGCCAGCAGCTTTCGGGTCCCTAGCGGGAGTTTCTACAATGAGCAGTTCTTC. It codes for CASSFRVPSGSFYNEQFF.

This clone was seen only a few times. This chain connects TRBV9 to TRBJ2-1; D may be TRBD2 (5 bases). The CDR3 is 15 residues long. The germline CDR1 and CDR2 sequences are SGDLS and YYNGEE. The V end was cut by 0 bases, the J end by 3 bases, with 10 bases between. The CDR3, as DNA: TGTGCCAGCAGCGTAGCTCCGGGGATCTACAATGAGCAGTTCTTC. It translates to CASSVAPGIYNEQFF.

Regarding this clone: The sample contains more than one DNA sequence encoding this CDR3. V gene TRBV9 combines with J gene TRBJ2-1, with D tentatively TRBD2 (7 bases). V was cut by 0 bases and J by 4 bases, with 11 bases left in between. CDR1 and CDR2 from the germline V gene are SGDLS and YYNGEE. The CDR3 is 15 amino acids. Here the CDR3 reads CASSVAGGGYNEQFF. CDR3 coding DNA: TGTGCCAGCAGCGTAGCGGGGGGCGGATACAATGAGCAGTTCTTC.

The V gene is TRBV18, the J gene TRBJ2-7; 7 nucleotides agree with TRBD1. Germline values: CDR1 KGHSH, CDR2 LQKENI. The CDR3 has 14 amino acids. Trimming at V came to 3 bases and at J to 2 bases, leaving 4 bases not matched to a gene. In nucleotides, the CDR3 is TGTGCCAGCTCACCTTTGGGGACAGCCTACGAGCAGTACTTC. Translation gives CASSPLGTAYEQYF.

This rearrangement joins TRBV9 to TRBJ2-3; a weak D match, TRBD1 (6 bases). Germline V gene lookup returns CDR1 SGDLS and CDR2 YYNGEE. Trimming removed 0 bases at V and 1 base at J, with 9 bases between. There are 15 residues in the CDR3. CDR3 sequence reads: CASSVEGDRTDTQYF. DNA of the CDR3: TGTGCCAGCAGCGTAGAGGGGGACCGCACAGATACGCAGTATTTT.

This sequence joins TRBV6-5 and TRBJ1-6; 7 bases agree with TRBD1. Germline V gene lookup returns CDR1 MNHEY and CDR2 SVGAGI. The V and J ends lost 6 bases and 9 bases, in that order; junction bases with no gene match: 8. The CDR3 extends over 14 amino acids. The CDR3 protein is CASRGDRVGSPLHF. The CDR3 DNA reads TGTGCCAGCAGGGGAGACAGGGTCGGTTCACCCCTCCACTTT.

This rearrangement joins TRBV6-4 to TRBJ1-2; 7 positions match TRBD1. CDR3 length: 13 amino acids. V dropped 7 bases and J dropped 6; count of bases not matched to a gene: 8. CDR1 and CDR2 from the germline V gene are MRHNA and SNTAGT. The CDR3 here is CASIIDRADGYTF. In DNA, the CDR3 is TGTGCCAGCATAATCGACAGGGCGGATGGCTACACCTTC.

This clone came up a few times. The chain couples TRBV9 to TRBJ2-7; D gene ambiguous. The CDR3 consists of 14 residues. Deletions cut 0 bases from V and 0 bases from J, with 7 bases between. CDR1 and CDR2 (germline): SGDLS, YYNGEE. The CDR3 DNA follows: TGTGCCAGCAGCGTAGCAACAGCCTCCTACGAGCAGTACTTC. This codes for CASSVATASYEQYF.

The J gene is TRBJ2-1, the V gene TRBV19; 13 positions agree with TRBD2. This CDR3 region has 17 residues. Germline V gene sequence: CDR1 LNHDA, CDR2 SQIVND (reference sequence). V trimming: 10 bases; J trimming: 4 bases; junction bases outside the gene matches: 13. CDR3 coding DNA: TGTGCCACAAAGACTAGCGGGGGGCTGGGGGGTTACAATGAGCAGTTCTTC. Translated: CATKTSGGLGGYNEQFF.

This clone was seen only a few times. The V call is TRBV6-5, the J call TRBJ2-1, with 10 bases fitting TRBD2. The V and J ends lost 4 bases and 5 bases, in that order; junction bases with no gene match: 2. Germline V lookup: CDR1 MNHEY, CDR2 SVGAGI. The CDR3 spans 14 residues. The CDR3 protein is CASSWLAGDNEQFF. The DNA for the CDR3 is TGTGCCAGCAGTTGGCTAGCGGGGGACAATGAGCAGTTCTTC.

This chain joins TRBV28 and TRBJ2-7; D is perhaps TRBD1 (5 bases). V was trimmed by 3 bases and J by 5 bases, leaving 14 bases between them. Germline assignment: CDR1 MDHEN and CDR2 SYDVKM. The CDR3 has 14 amino acids. For the CDR3, the DNA is TGTGCCAGCAGTTTGCGATGGCAGGGCCACGAGCAGTACTTC. Protein: CASSLRWQGHEQYF. Drawing the rest from reference TRBV28 and TRBJ2-7, the complete variable domain is DVKVTQSSRYLVKRTGEKVFLECVQDMDHENMFWYRQDPGLGLRLIYFSYDVKMKEKGDIPEGYSVSREKKERFSLILESASTNQTSMYLCASSLRWQGHEQYFGPGTRLTVT.

The chain is built from TRBV15 and TRBJ2-3; D gene ambiguous. The V end lost 0 bases, the J end lost 4 bases, and 5 bases lay between the germline ends. The V gene's germline CDR1 is LNHNV and CDR2 YYDKDF (reference sequence). The CDR3 contains 13 residues. This CDR3 is CATSRDAADTQYF. The CDR3 nucleotides are TGTGCCACCAGCAGAGATGCGGCAGATACGCAGTATTTT.

This clone has just a few counts. The chain combines TRBV27 with TRBJ2-7, with 7 bases fitting TRBD2. CDR3 length equals 12 residues. Unmatched junction bases numbered 7, after V lost 8 bases and J lost 6 bases. Germline CDR1 and CDR2: MNHEY and SMNVEV (reference sequence). The CDR3 region has the DNA TGTGCCAGCCGCCCCTCGGGGGGCGAGCAGTACTTC. Translating gives CASRPSGGEQYF.

This sequence joins TRBV7-9 and TRBJ2-1; D is unclear. Germline CDR1 SEHNR, CDR2 FQNEAQ (reference sequence). The V end was cut by 0 bases, the J end by 3 bases, with 9 bases between. This CDR3 spans 15 amino acids. DNA for the CDR3: TGTGCCAGCAGCTTAGCTCGGGTCCTCTACAATGAGCAGTTCTTC. Translation gives CASSLARVLYNEQFF.

In its sample, this clone was seen a few times. This chain links TRBV30 with TRBJ2-6; D remains ambiguous. There are 16 residues in the CDR3. CDR1 is GTSNPN, CDR2 SVGIG, per germline (reference sequence). V was cut by 2 bases and J by 0 bases, with 11 bases left in between. CDR3 protein: CAWSRVLDSGANVLTF. CDR3 coding DNA: TGTGCCTGGAGTCGGGTTTTGGACTCTGGGGCCAACGTCCTGACTTTC.

This clone was observed a handful of times. The CDR3 DNA reads TGTGCCTGGGATCGGGACAGGGTCACAGATACGCAGTATTTT. Its protein is CAWDRDRVTDTQYF. The V gene is TRBV30, the J gene TRBJ2-3; 9 bases fit TRBD1. The CDR3 spans 14 residues. Losses at the gene ends were 5 bases for V and 2 bases for J; bases not matched to a gene: 5. Germline CDR1 and CDR2: GTSNPN and SVGIG (reference sequence).

The rearrangement uses TRBV28 and TRBJ1-1; D is ambiguous. The germline V gene encodes CDR1 MDHEN and CDR2 SYDVKM. This CDR3 spans 12 amino acids. The V gene lost 3 bases and the J gene lost 2 bases, with 4 bases spanning the gap. CDR3 in DNA: TGTGCCAGCAGTTTGTATAACACTGAAGCTTTCTTT. Translating it yields CASSLYNTEAFF.

The chain couples TRBV6-5 to TRBJ2-7; a weak D match, TRBD2 (5 bases). The CDR3 is made up of 14 amino acids. Germline lookup yields CDR1 MNHEY and CDR2 SVGAGI. Trimming cost V 2 bases and J 0 bases, with 8 bases left between them. The CDR3 DNA reads as TGTGCCAGCAGTTACGAGGGTATCTCCTACGAGCAGTACTTC. Translated, it gives CASSYEGISYEQYF.

The chain carries TRBV7-2 and TRBJ2-3; D call uncertain. Trimming removed 1 base from V and 0 bases from J, with 14 bases in between. Germline V gene data show CDR1 as SGHTA and CDR2 as FQGNSA. The length of the CDR3 is 17 residues. This CDR3 is CASSLGPGVTSTDTQYF. For the CDR3, the DNA is TGTGCCAGCAGCTTAGGCCCCGGAGTAACGAGCACAGATACGCAGTATTTT.

The chain couples TRBV2 to TRBJ2-2, with TRBD1 matching over 8 bases. The junction had 9 bases not matched to a gene; V was cut back by 5 bases and J by 4 bases. Per the germline V gene, CDR1 is SNHLY and CDR2 is FYNNEI. CDR3 length equals 16 residues. The CDR3 nucleotides are TGTGCCAGCAGTTTCGGACAGGGCCCGGGCACCGGGGAGCTGTTTTTT. It yields the protein CASSFGQGPGTGELFF.